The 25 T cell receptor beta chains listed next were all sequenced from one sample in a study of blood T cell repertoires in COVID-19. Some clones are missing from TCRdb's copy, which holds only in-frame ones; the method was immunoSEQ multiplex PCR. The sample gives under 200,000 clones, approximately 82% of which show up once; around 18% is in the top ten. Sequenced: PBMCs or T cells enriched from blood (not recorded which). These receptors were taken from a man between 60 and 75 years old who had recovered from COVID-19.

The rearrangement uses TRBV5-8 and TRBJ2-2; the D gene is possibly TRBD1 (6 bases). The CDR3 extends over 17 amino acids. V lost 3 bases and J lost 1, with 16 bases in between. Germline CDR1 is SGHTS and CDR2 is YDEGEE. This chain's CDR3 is CASSYARGHLNTGELFF. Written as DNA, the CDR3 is TGTGCCAGCAGCTACGCGAGGGGACACCTGAACACCGGGGAGCTGTTTTTT.

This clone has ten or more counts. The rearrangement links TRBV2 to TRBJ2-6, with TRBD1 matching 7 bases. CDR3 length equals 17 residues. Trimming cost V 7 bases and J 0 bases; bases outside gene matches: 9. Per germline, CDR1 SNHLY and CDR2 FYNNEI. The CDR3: CASNLGQSLSGANVLTF. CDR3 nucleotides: TGTGCCAGCAACCTGGGACAGTCACTCTCTGGGGCCAACGTCCTGACTTTC.

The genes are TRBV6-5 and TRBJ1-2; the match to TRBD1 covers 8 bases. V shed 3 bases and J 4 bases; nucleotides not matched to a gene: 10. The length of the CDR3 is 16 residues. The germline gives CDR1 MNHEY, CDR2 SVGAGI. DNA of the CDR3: TGTGCCAGCAGTTATGCCGGGACAGGCCGAGCCTATGGCTACACCTTC. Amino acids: CASSYAGTGRAYGYTF.

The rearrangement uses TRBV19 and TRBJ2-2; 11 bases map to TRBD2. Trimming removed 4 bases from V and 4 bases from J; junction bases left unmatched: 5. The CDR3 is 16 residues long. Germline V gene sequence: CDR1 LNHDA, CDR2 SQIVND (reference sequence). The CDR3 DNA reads TGTGCCAGTAGTACCCTAGCGGGGGGTGGCACCGGGGAGCTGTTTTTT. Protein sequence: CASSTLAGGGTGELFF.

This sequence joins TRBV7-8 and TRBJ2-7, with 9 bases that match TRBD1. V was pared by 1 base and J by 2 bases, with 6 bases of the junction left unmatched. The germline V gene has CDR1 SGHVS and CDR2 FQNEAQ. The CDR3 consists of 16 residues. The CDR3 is CASSLDRDRVTYEQYF. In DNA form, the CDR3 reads TGTGCCAGCAGCTTAGACCGGGACAGGGTCACCTACGAGCAGTACTTC. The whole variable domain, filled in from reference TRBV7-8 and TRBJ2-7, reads GAGVSQSPRYKVAKRGQDVALRCDPISGHVSLFWYQQALGQGPEFLTYFQNEAQLDKSGLPSDRFFAERPEGSVSTLKIQRTQQEDSAVYLCASSLDRDRVTYEQYFGPGTRLTVT.

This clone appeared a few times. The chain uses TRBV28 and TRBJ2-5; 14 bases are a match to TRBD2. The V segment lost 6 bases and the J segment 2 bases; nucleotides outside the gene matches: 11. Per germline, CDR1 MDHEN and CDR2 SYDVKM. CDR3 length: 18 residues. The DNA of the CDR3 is TGTGCCAGCAGCCCGGGACTAGCGGGGGCGGGGGCTCAAGAGACCCAGTACTTC. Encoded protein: CASSPGLAGAGAQETQYF.

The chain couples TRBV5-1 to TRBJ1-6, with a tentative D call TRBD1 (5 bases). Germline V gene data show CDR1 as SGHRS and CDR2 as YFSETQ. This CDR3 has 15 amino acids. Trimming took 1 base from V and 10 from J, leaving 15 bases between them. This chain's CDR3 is CASSLSQGKSSPLHF. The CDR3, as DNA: TGCGCCAGCAGCTTGAGTCAGGGAAAAAGCTCACCCCTCCACTTT. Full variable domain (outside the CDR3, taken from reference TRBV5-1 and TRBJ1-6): KAGVTQTPRYLIKTRGQQVTLSCSPISGHRSVSWYQQTPGQGLQFLFEYFSETQRNKGNFPGRFSGRQFSNSRSEMNVSTLELGDSALYLCASSLSQGKSSPLHFGNGTRLTVT.

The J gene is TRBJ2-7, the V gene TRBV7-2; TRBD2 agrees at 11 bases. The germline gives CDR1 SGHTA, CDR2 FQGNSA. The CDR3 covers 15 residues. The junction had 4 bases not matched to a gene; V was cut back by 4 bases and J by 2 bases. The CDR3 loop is CASSSKTSGAYEQYF. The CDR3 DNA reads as TGTGCCAGCAGCTCGAAGACTAGCGGGGCCTACGAGCAGTACTTC.

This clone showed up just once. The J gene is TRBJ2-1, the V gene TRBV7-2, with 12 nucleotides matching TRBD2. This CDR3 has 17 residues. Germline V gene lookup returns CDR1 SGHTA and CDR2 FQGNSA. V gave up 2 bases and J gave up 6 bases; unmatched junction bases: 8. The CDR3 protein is CASSLSLAGGQGNEQFF. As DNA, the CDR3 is TGTGCCAGCAGCTTATCGCTAGCGGGAGGGCAGGGCAATGAGCAGTTCTTC.

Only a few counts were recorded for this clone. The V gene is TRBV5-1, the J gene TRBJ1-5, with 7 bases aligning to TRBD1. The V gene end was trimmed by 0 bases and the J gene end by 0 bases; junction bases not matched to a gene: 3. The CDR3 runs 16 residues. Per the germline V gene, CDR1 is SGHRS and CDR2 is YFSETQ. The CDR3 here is CASSLGDRVSNQPQHF. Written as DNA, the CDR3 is TGCGCCAGCAGCTTGGGCGACAGGGTTAGCAATCAGCCCCAGCATTTT. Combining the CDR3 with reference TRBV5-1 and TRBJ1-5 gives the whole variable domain KAGVTQTPRYLIKTRGQQVTLSCSPISGHRSVSWYQQTPGQGLQFLFEYFSETQRNKGNFPGRFSGRQFSNSRSEMNVSTLELGDSALYLCASSLGDRVSNQPQHFGDGTRLSIL.

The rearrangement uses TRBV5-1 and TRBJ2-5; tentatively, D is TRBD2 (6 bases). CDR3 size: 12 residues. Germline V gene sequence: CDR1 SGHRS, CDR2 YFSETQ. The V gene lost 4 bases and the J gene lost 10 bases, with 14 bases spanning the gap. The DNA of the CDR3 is TGCGCCAGCAGCCGCTCCGGGAGAGACCAGTACTTC. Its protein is CASSRSGRDQYF.

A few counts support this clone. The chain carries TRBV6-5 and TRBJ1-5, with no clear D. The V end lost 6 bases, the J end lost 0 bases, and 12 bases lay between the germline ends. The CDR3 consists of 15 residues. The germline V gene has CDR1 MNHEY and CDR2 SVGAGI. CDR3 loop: CASRPPGSSNQPQHF. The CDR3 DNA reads TGTGCCAGCAGACCTCCAGGATCTAGCAATCAGCCCCAGCATTTT.

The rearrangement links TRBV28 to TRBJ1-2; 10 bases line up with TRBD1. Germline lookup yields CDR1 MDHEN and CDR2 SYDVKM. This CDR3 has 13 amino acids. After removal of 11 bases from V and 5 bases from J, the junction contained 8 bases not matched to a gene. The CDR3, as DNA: TGTGCCGGCCGTGGGGACAGGGGTTATGGCTACACCTTC. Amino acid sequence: CAGRGDRGYGYTF.

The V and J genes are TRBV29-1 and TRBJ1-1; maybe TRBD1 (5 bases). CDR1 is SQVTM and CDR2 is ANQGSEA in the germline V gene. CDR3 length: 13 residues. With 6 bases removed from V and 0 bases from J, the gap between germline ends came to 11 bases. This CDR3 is CSVSKGMNTEAFF. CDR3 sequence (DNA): TGCAGCGTCTCTAAGGGGATGAACACTGAAGCTTTCTTT.

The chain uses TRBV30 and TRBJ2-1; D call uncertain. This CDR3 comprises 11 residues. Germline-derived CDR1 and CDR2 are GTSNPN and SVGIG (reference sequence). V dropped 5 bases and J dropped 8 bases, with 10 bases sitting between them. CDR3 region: CAWVNRDEQFF. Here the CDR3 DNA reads TGTGCCTGGGTCAATCGGGATGAGCAGTTCTTC.

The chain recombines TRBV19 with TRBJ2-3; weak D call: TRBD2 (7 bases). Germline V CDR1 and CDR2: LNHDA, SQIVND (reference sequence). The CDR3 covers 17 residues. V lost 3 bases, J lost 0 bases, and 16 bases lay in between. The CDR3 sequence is CASSIQGHSGSTDTQYF. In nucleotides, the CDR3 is TGTGCCAGTAGTATTCAGGGGCATAGCGGGAGCACAGATACGCAGTATTTT.

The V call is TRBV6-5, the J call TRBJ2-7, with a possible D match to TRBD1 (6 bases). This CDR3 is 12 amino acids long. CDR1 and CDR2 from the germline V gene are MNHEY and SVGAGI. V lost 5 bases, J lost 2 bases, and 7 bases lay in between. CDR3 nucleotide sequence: TGTGCCAGCAGTACAGGGACCTACGAGCAGTACTTC. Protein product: CASSTGTYEQYF.

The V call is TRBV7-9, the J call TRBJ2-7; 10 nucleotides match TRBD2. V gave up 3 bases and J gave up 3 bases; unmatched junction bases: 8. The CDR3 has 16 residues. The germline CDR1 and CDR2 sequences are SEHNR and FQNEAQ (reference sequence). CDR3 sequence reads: CASSLGASGSIYEQYF. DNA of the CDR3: TGTGCCAGCAGCTTGGGCGCTAGCGGGAGTATCTACGAGCAGTACTTC.

CDR3 region: CASSVHGPGGRNEQFF. Written as DNA, the CDR3 is TGCGCCAGCAGCGTGCATGGTCCAGGGGGCCGAAATGAGCAGTTCTTC. This chain connects TRBV5-1 to TRBJ2-1; 8 bases line up with TRBD1. The CDR3 sequence is 16 residues long. With 4 bases clipped from V and 7 bases from J, the junction kept 13 bases outside the gene matches. Germline CDR1 is SGHRS and CDR2 is YFSETQ.

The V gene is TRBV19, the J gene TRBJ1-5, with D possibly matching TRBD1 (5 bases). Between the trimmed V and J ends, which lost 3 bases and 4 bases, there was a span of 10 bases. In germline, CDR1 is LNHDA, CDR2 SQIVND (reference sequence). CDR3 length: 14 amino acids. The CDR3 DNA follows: TGTGCCAGTAGTATGGAGGGGCGGAATCAGCCCCAGCATTTT. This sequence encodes CASSMEGRNQPQHF.

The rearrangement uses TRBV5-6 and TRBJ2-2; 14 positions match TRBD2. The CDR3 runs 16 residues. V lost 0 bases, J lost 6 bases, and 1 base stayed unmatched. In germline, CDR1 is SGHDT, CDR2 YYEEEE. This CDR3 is CASSLGGLAGAGELFF. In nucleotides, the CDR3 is TGTGCCAGCAGCTTGGGGGGACTAGCGGGAGCCGGGGAGCTGTTTTTT.

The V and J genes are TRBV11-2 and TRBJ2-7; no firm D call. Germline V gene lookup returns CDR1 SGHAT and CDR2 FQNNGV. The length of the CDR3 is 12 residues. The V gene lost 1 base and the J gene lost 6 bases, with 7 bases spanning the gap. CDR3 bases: TGTGCCAGCAGCTTAGTTACTGGCGAGCAGTACTTC. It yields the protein CASSLVTGEQYF.

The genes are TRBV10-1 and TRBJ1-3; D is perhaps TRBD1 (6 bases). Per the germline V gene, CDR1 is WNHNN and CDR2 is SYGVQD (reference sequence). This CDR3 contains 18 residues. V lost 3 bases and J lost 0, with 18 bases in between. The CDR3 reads CASSDYRTALLSGNTIYF. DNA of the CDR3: TGCGCCAGCAGTGACTACCGGACAGCCCTCCTCTCTGGAAACACCATATATTTT.

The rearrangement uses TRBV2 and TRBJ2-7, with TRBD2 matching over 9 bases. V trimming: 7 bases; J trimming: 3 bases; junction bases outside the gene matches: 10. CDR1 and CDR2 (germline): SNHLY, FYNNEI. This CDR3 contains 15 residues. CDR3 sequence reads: CASTVAGVQGYEQYF. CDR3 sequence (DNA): TGTGCCAGCACGGTAGCGGGAGTACAGGGCTACGAGCAGTACTTC.

The CDR3 coding sequence is TGTGCCAGCAGCTTTTCAGCGGCCGGGGAGCTGTTTTTT. This sequence encodes CASSFSAAGELFF. This sequence joins TRBV7-3 and TRBJ2-2; maybe TRBD2 (5 bases). There are 13 residues in the CDR3. Per the germline V gene, CDR1 is SGHTA and CDR2 is FQGTGA. The V end lost 3 bases, the J end lost 6 bases, and 8 bases lay between the germline ends.